A single TCR beta chain is shown here with its context. Germline CDR1 reads MDHEN; CDR2 reads SYDVKM. The CDR3 runs to 15 residues. V gave up 5 bases and J gave up 4 bases; unmatched junction bases: 8. The protocol was immunoSEQ multiplex PCR, while the TCRdb copy is restricted to in-frame clones and leaves out a portion. Seen here are around 270,000 clones, around 82% observed once, and the top ten hold 15% to 18%. These data are taken from a study of blood T cell repertoires in COVID-19. Enrolled during active infection, Seattle patients were then followed longitudinally. The source material was peripheral blood. The clonotype originates from a person aged 70 to 80 with COVID-19, enrolled during active disease. The rearrangement links TRBV28 to TRBJ2-5, with TRBD1 identical over 9 bases. The CDR3 sequence is CASSRGTGWAETQYF. The CDR3, as DNA: TGTGCCAGCAGTAGGGGGACAGGGTGGGCAGAGACCCAGTACTTC.